This TCR beta chain was retrieved from a study of PD-1 blockade in classical Hodgkin lymphoma. Background on the study: With a 2-week interval, patients received intravenous nivolumab at 3 mg/kg. Study findings and constraints: Patients who initiated nivolumab within 1 year of ASCT were excluded.

This CDR3 region has 14 residues. V was clipped by 5 bases and J by 6 bases; unmatched bases: 9. CDR1 is LNHDA and CDR2 is SQIVND in the germline V gene (reference sequence). Concerning this clone: The antigen is unknown.

TCRdb's table, derived via immunoSEQ multiplex PCR, lists solely in-frame clones and lacks some. The table records 40,000 to 45,000 clones, about 70% of them present only once. Autologous stem cell transplantation was followed by relapse in every patient, and brentuximab vedotin exposure varied. This sequence joins TRBV19 and TRBJ2-7, with 8 bases aligning to TRBD2. This TCR was recovered from a human donor with classical Hodgkin lymphoma. This material consisted of peripheral blood mononuclear cells (PBMCs), taken at baseline. The CDR3 is CASSPGLEWSEQYF. In DNA, the CDR3 is TGTGCCAGTAGTCCGGGACTAGAGTGGTCCGAGCAGTACTTC.